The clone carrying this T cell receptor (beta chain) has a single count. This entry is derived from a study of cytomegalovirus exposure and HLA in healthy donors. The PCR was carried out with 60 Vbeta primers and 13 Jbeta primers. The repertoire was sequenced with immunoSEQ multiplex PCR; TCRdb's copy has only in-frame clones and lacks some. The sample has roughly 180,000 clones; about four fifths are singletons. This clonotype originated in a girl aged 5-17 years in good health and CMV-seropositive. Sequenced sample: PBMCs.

For the CDR3, the DNA is TGTGCCACCCTGGGACAGGGATACGAGCAGTACTTC. It is translated as CATLGQGYEQYF. The J gene is TRBJ2-7, the V gene TRBV6-1; 9 bases line up with TRBD1. Trimming cost V 10 bases and J 4 bases; bases outside gene matches: 5. In germline, CDR1 is MNHNS, CDR2 SASEGT. The CDR3 spans 12 residues.